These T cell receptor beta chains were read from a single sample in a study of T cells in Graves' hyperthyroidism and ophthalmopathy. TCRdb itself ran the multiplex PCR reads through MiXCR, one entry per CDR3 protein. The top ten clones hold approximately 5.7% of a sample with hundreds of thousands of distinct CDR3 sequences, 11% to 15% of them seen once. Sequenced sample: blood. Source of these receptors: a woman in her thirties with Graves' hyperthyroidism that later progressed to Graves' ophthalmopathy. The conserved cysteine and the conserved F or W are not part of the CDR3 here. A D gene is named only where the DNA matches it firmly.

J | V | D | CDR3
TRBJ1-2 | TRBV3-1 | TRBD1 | ASSQTPGQGPGYT
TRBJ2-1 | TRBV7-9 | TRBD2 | ASSLAQAGDRIFSYNEQF
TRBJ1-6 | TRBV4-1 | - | ASSQEWGALGNNSPLH
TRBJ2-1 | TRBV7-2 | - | ASSFVYEQF
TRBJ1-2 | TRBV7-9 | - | ASSSRPEGGYGYT
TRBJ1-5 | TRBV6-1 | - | ASSEVDYQPQH
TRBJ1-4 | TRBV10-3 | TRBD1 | ARQGSNDEKLF
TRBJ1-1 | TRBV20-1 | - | SARTNIGQAF
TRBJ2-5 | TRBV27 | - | ASSFNRVQETQY
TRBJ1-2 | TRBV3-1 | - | ASSQISGPGYT
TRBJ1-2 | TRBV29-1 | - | SVLTGLNGYT
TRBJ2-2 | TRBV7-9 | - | ASSLAQTNTGELF
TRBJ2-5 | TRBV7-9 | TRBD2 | ASSLASGSRETQY
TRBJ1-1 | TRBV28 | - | ASGYPNTEAF
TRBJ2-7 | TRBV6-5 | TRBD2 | ASSYSTRDYPSSYEQY
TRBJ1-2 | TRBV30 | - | AWSVGGAYGYT
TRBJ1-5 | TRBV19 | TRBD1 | ASSDQGEGNQPQH
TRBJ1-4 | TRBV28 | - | ASSRPGNTNEKLF
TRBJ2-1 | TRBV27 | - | ASSLGPSGVYNEQF
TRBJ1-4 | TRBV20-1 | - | SFSRGPYNEKLF
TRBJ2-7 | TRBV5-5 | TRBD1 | ASSHRDRTYEQY
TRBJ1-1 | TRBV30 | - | ARARANTEAF
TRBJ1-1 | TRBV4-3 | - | ASSQDLYGGANTEAF
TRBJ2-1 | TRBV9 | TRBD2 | ASSVSSGIYNEQF
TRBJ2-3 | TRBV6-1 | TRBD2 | ASSPISGRADTQY
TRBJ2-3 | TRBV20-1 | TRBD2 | SGGLSGRVGGDTQY
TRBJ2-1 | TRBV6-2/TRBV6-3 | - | ASSDYDGRDEQF
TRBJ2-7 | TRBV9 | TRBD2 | ASIVGGLAGTNEQY
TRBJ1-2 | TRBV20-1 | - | SARDLGTTRDGYT
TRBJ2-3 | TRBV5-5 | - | ASSLFLAPTDTQY
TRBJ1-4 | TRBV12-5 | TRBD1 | ASGLGGTATNEKLF
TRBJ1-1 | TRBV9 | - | ASSVFGGGLTNTEAF
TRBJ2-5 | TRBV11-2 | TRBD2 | ASSSELSGAQETQY
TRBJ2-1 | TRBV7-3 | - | ASTSLEGPYNEQF
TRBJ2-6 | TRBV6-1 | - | AGSTEPSGANVLT
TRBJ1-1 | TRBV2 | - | ASTKAVGLGGNTEAF
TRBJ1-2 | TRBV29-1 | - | SVRVDLNYGYT
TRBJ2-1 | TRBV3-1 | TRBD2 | ASSQSSSGQF
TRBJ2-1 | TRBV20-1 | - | SASRTSNDEQF
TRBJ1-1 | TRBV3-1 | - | ASSPAGATTEAF
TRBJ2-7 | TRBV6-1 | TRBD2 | ASSEVAGDYEQY